Listed below are T cell receptor beta chains from one sample, sequenced in a study of Ad26.COV2.S vaccination and SARS-CoV-2 variants. Profiling relied on immunoSEQ multiplex PCR, and the TCRdb table lists in-frame clones only, not all of them. The data contain 350,000 to 500,000 clones, 80% to 95% of them seen just once; the ten biggest clones take up roughly 4%. Specimen: peripheral blood, collected in a trial of Ad26.COV2.S vaccine versus placebo. These TCRs come from a person aged 18-60 years who received the Ad26.COV2.S COVID-19 vaccine or a placebo. Both conserved end residues are part of each CDR3. The D gene is left open where the match is weak. The listing skips clone size in some rows; elsewhere it reads once, few, many or a size class.

v_gene	abundance	d_gene	j_gene	CDR3nt	CDR3aa
TRBV5-6	.	.	TRBJ1-4	TGTGCCAGCAGCTTTCTTGAAAAACTGTTTTTT	CASSFLEKLFF
TRBV7-9	.	.	TRBJ1-3	TGTGCCAGCAGCTTAGCGATAGGGGTTGGAAACACCATATATTTT	CASSLAIGVGNTIYF
TRBV5-1	.	.	TRBJ2-2	TGCGCCAGCAGCTTGGTAGCGGAGAACACCGGGGAGCTGTTTTTT	CASSLVAENTGELFF
TRBV27	.	TRBD1	TRBJ1-2	TGTGCCAGCAGTTTGGGGACAGGGGGATACTATGGCTACACCTTC	CASSLGTGGYYGYTF
TRBV18	.	.	TRBJ1-6	TGTGCCAGCTCACTGGGACGGACGAATTCACCCCTCCACTTT	CASSLGRTNSPLHF
TRBV16	.	.	TRBJ1-4	TGTGCCAGCAGCACTCGGGTCACAGCAGGAAAACTGTTTTTT	CASSTRVTAGKLFF
TRBV18	.	TRBD1	TRBJ2-2	TGTGCCAGCTCACCTTATGAGGGACAGGGGACCTCGAACACCGGGGAGCTGTTTTTT	CASSPYEGQGTSNTGELFF
TRBV13	.	TRBD1	TRBJ1-6	TGTGCCAGCAGCAACCGGGGACAGCCTAATTCACCCCTCCACTTT	CASSNRGQPNSPLHF
TRBV7-9	.	TRBD2	TRBJ2-1	TGTGCCAGCAGCCGACTAGCGGGAGGGCCGGAGTACAATGAGCAGTTCTTC	CASSRLAGGPEYNEQFF
TRBV28	.	.	TRBJ2-7	TGTGCCAGCAGACCGACAGTTTCCTACGAGCAGTACTTC	CASRPTVSYEQYF
TRBV27	.	.	TRBJ1-1	TGTGCCAGCAGTTATGGGACGAACCCGAGGCGGAACACTGAAGCTTTCTTT	CASSYGTNPRRNTEAFF
TRBV7-9	.	.	TRBJ2-2	TGTGCCAGCAGCTTAGCTAGAGAAAGGAGGAACACCGGGGAGCTGTTTTTT	CASSLARERRNTGELFF
TRBV3-1/TRBV3-2	.	TRBD2	TRBJ2-7	TGTGCCAGCAGCCAAGACCAGCGGGAGGGCCGGTACGAGCAGTACTTC	CASSQDQREGRYEQYF
TRBV5-6	.	.	TRBJ2-7	TGTGCCAGCAGCTTGGCGGTAAATCATTACTACGAGCAGTACTTC	CASSLAVNHYYEQYF
TRBV2	.	.	TRBJ1-2	TGTGCCAGCAGTGTGCTAATCGGCTACACCTTC	CASSVLIGYTF
TRBV5-4	.	TRBD2	TRBJ2-5	TGTGCCAGCAGCCCCCCCCCGGGAGGCATGGACCAAGAGACCCAGTACTTC	CASSPPPGGMDQETQYF
TRBV3-1/TRBV3-2	.	TRBD1	TRBJ1-2	TGTGCCAGCAGCCCCCCAGGGGGTCCCTATGGCTACACCTTC	CASSPPGGPYGYTF
TRBV5-1	.	.	TRBJ2-5	TGCGCCAGCAGCTTGGCGGGGTCACAAGAGACCCAGTACTTC	CASSLAGSQETQYF
TRBV15	.	TRBD2	TRBJ2-5	TGTGCCACCAGCGCCGCCGGACTGGGGAACCCGAGCGGGGACCAGTACTTC	CATSAAGLGNPSGDQYF
TRBV5-4	.	TRBD2	TRBJ2-5	TGTGCCAGCAGCTCTAGCGGGAGGTTAACCCAGTACTTC	CASSSSGRLTQYF
TRBV28	.	.	TRBJ2-2	TGTGCCAGCAGTCCCTCGACCGGATACACCGGGGAGCTGTTTTTT	CASSPSTGYTGELFF
TRBV7-2	.	.	TRBJ1-4	TGTGCCAGCAGCTTCCAACCATCAACTAATGAAAAACTGTTTTTT	CASSFQPSTNEKLFF
TRBV6-5	once	.	TRBJ1-6	TGTGCCAGCAGTTACTCGTCGGATTCACCCCTCCACTTT	CASSYSSDSPLHF
TRBV27	.	.	TRBJ2-3	TGTGCCAGCAGTAAGCAAGCGGGCGGGGGCACAGATACGCAGTATTTT	CASSKQAGGGTDTQYF
TRBV6-5	once	.	TRBJ2-1	TGTGCCAGCAGTTATCTTGGAGTGGGTTACAATGAGCAGTTCTTC	CASSYLGVGYNEQFF
TRBV6-5	.	.	TRBJ2-5	TGTGCCAGCAGAGCAACAGGGTTCCAAGAGACCCAGTACTTC	CASRATGFQETQYF
TRBV27	.	.	TRBJ1-1	TGTGCCAGCAGTCCCAAGGGACAAGACACTGAAGCTTTCTTT	CASSPKGQDTEAFF
TRBV6-5	.	.	TRBJ1-1	TGTGCCAGCAGTTACAGTGAAGTGACTGAAGCTTTCTTT	CASSYSEVTEAFF
TRBV6-5	once	.	TRBJ1-1	TGTGCCAGCAGGGCGGGACACTTGAACACTGAAGCTTTCTTT	CASRAGHLNTEAFF
TRBV24-1	.	TRBD2	TRBJ2-1	TGTGCCACCGGTAGCGGGGACTACAATGAGCAGTTCTTC	CATGSGDYNEQFF
TRBV19	once	.	TRBJ2-5	TGTGCCAGCGGCCCTCGGACCCGTGGTGAGACCCAGTACTTC	CASGPRTRGETQYF
TRBV6-5	.	.	TRBJ1-6	TGTGCCAGCCCCTATGGGCAGGGCATTAATTCACCCCTCCACTTT	CASPYGQGINSPLHF
TRBV13	.	TRBD2	TRBJ2-1	TGTGCCAGCAGCTTAGTGGGGACGGGACTAGCGGGAGGGAGCTCCTACAATGAGCAGTTCTTC	CASSLVGTGLAGGSSYNEQFF
TRBV11-3	.	TRBD2	TRBJ2-1	TGTGCCAGCAGGGAACTGGCTAGCGGATACAATGAGCAGTTCTTC	CASRELASGYNEQFF
TRBV18	.	.	TRBJ1-6	TGTGCCAGCTCACCGGCTCGGGGAAGTAATTCACCCCTCCACTTT	CASSPARGSNSPLHF
TRBV19	once	TRBD2	TRBJ2-1	TGTGCCAGTAGTATGGTGTTAGCGGGAACGAATGAGCAGTTCTTC	CASSMVLAGTNEQFF
TRBV10-1	few	.	TRBJ1-4	TGCGCCAGCAGTGAGAAGGGACACGGAGGTGAAAAACTGTTTTTT	CASSEKGHGGEKLFF
TRBV30	.	TRBD2	TRBJ2-1	TGTGCCTGGAGGGATACTAGCGGGAGAGGTCGTGAGCAGTTCTTC	CAWRDTSGRGREQFF
TRBV7-7	.	.	TRBJ2-1	TGTGCCAGCAGCACGAGCCGGAGCTCCTACAATGAGCAGTTCTTC	CASSTSRSSYNEQFF
TRBV7-8	.	.	TRBJ2-5	TGTGCCAGCAGCTTAGGTAGTAGCGGTTACTCCCAAGAGACCCAGTACTTC	CASSLGSSGYSQETQYF
TRBV28	.	.	TRBJ2-7	TGTGCCAGCAGTTTATTGGGGGACGAGCAGTACTTC	CASSLLGDEQYF
TRBV10-3	.	.	TRBJ1-1	TGTGCCATCAGGGACCCCGGGGGCACTGAAGCTTTCTTT	CAIRDPGGTEAFF
TRBV3-1/TRBV3-2	few	.	TRBJ1-1	TGTGCCAGCAGCCGCGCGTCCACATTATCGGGAGAAGCTTTCTTT	CASSRASTLSGEAFF
TRBV2	once	TRBD1	TRBJ2-7	TGTGCCAGCAGTCGTACGGGACAGCCCTACGAGCAGTACTTC	CASSRTGQPYEQYF